Listed here are 30 T cell receptor beta chains from one sample, sequenced in a study of blood T cell repertoires in COVID-19. The repertoire was sequenced with immunoSEQ multiplex PCR; TCRdb's copy has only in-frame clones and lacks some. This table has around 140,000 clones, 80% to 90% appearing once. Sequencing was performed on PBMCs or T cells enriched from blood (not recorded which). All receptors derive from a man in his forties or fifties who had recovered from COVID-19.

J is TRBJ2-7 and V is TRBV11-2, with D possibly TRBD1 on 6 matching bases. This CDR3 has 19 residues. Germline CDR1 reads SGHAT; CDR2 reads FQNNGV. V lost 5 bases and J 3 bases, leaving 29 bases between the germline ends. The CDR3 region has the DNA TGTGCCAGCAGCCCCGCCAGCGGAGTACAGGGCCGATATTTCTACGAGCAGTACTTC. It translates to CASSPASGVQGRYFYEQYF. Full variable domain (missing parts from reference TRBV11-2 and TRBJ2-7): EAGVAQSPRYKIIEKRQSVAFWCNPISGHATLYWYQQILGQGPKLLIQFQNNGVVDDSQLPKDRFSAERLKGVDSTLKIQPAKLEDSAVYLCASSPASGVQGRYFYEQYFGPGTRLTVT.

The chain employs TRBV27 and TRBJ2-1; a possible D gene is TRBD1 (6 bases). The CDR3 consists of 14 residues. Germline lookup yields CDR1 MNHEY and CDR2 SMNVEV (reference sequence). The germline V and J ends were trimmed by 5 bases and 9 bases, with 17 bases remaining between them. The CDR3 here is CASSPGQPRGEQFF. CDR3 DNA sequence: TGTGCCAGCAGTCCCGGACAGCCCCGGGGTGAGCAGTTCTTC.

The CDR3 sequence is CASSLGFSTSEETQYF. As DNA, the CDR3 is TGCGCCAGCAGCTTGGGATTTAGTACTAGCGAGGAGACCCAGTACTTC. The chain carries TRBV5-1 and TRBJ2-5; 7 bases map to TRBD2. V lost 0 bases, J lost 5 bases, and 10 bases stayed unmatched. Germline V gene data show CDR1 as SGHRS and CDR2 as YFSETQ. The CDR3 is 16 residues long.

The CDR3 sequence is CATSDDSGTGIFGYTF. The CDR3 DNA follows: TGTGCCACCAGTGATGACTCCGGGACAGGCATATTTGGCTACACCTTC. The genes are TRBV24-1 and TRBJ1-2; 8 positions agree with TRBD1. Germline-derived CDR1 and CDR2 are KGHDR and SFDVKD. The length of the CDR3 is 16 residues. The V and J ends lost 3 bases and 7 bases, in that order; junction bases with no gene match: 12.

The chain joins TRBV24-1 to TRBJ2-7; the match to TRBD1 covers 7 bases. Germline CDR1 reads KGHDR; CDR2 reads SFDVKD. The J segment lost 2 bases and the V segment lost 6 bases, leaving 6 bases of the junction unmatched. This CDR3 comprises 14 residues. CDR3 sequence: CATSSSDRAYEQYF. DNA of the CDR3: TGTGCCACCAGTTCCTCCGACAGGGCCTACGAGCAGTACTTC.

The chain links TRBV7-9 to TRBJ2-2, with 10 bases identical to TRBD2. The ends lost 2 bases at V and 7 bases at J; junction bases unmatched: 4. The CDR3 contains 15 residues. CDR1 is SEHNR and CDR2 is FQNEAQ in the germline V gene (reference sequence). Here the CDR3 reads CASSLPGTSVGELFF. The CDR3 DNA reads as TGTGCCAGCAGCTTACCCGGGACTAGCGTCGGGGAGCTGTTTTTT. Full variable domain (remainder filled in from reference TRBV7-9 and TRBJ2-2): DTGVSQNPRHKITKRGQNVTFRCDPISEHNRLYWYRQTLGQGPEFLTYFQNEAQLEKSRLLSDRFSAERPKGSFSTLEIQRTEQGDSAMYLCASSLPGTSVGELFFGEGSRLTVL.

V is TRBV7-8 and J is TRBJ1-5; D gene unclear. The CDR3 is made up of 19 amino acids. In germline, CDR1 is SGHVS, CDR2 FQNEAQ. V dropped 5 bases and J dropped 2 bases, with 25 bases sitting between them. CDR3 nucleotides: TGTGCCAGCAGCCACTCCTGGATGGGCCTGGCAGATGGCAATCAGCCCCAGCATTTT. It is translated as CASSHSWMGLADGNQPQHF.

The CDR3: CASSKGQTNYEQYF. CDR3 DNA sequence: TGTGCCAGCAGCAAGGGACAGACGAACTACGAGCAGTACTTC. This sequence joins TRBV5-4 and TRBJ2-7, with TRBD1 matching over 7 bases. The CDR3 spans 14 residues. Germline CDR1 and CDR2: SGHNT and YYREEE (reference sequence). Trimming took 4 bases from V and 3 from J; bases not matched to a gene: 7.

The chain combines TRBV20-1 with TRBJ1-5; no reliable D call. V dropped 3 bases and J dropped 3 bases, with 9 bases sitting between them. Germline assignment: CDR1 DFQATT and CDR2 SNEGSKA (reference sequence). The CDR3 extends over 13 amino acids. The CDR3 loop is CSASSSFNQPQHF. The CDR3 nucleotides are TGCAGTGCTAGTTCCAGTTTCAATCAGCCCCAGCATTTT.

V usage is TRBV2 and J usage is TRBJ2-5; 7 bases agree with TRBD1. Unmatched junction bases numbered 2, after V lost 4 bases and J lost 0 bases. CDR3 length: 14 amino acids. Germline V gene data show CDR1 as SNHLY and CDR2 as FYNNEI. The CDR3, as DNA: TGTGCCAGCAGTGCGGACAGGCACCAAGAGACCCAGTACTTC. Its protein product is CASSADRHQETQYF.

This clone has only one observation. The rearrangement uses TRBV5-5 and TRBJ2-1, with 14 nucleotides matching TRBD2. This CDR3 spans 16 amino acids. V was pared by 2 bases and J by 14 bases, with 12 bases of the junction left unmatched. Per the germline V gene, CDR1 is SGHKS and CDR2 is YYEKEE (reference sequence). DNA for the CDR3: TGTGCCAGCAGCTTCCGACTAGCGGGAGGGCCTGGTCGAGAGTTCTTC. This translates into CASSFRLAGGPGREFF. The whole variable domain, remainder taken from reference TRBV5-5 and TRBJ2-1, is DAGVTQSPTHLIKTRGQQVTLRCSPISGHKSVSWYQQVLGQGPQFIFQYYEKEERGRGNFPDRFSARQFPNYSSELNVNALLLGDSALYLCASSFRLAGGPGREFFGPGTRLTVL.

V and J are TRBV9 and TRBJ2-3, with 8 bases fitting TRBD2. The CDR3 sequence is 15 residues long. Looked up from germline, CDR1 is SGDLS and CDR2 is YYNGEE. V lost 1 base and J lost 4; bases outside the gene matches: 5. CDR3 nucleotide sequence: TGTGCCAGCAGCGTAATGGGACTAGAGTCAGATACGCAGTATTTT. This gives the protein CASSVMGLESDTQYF.

This rearrangement joins TRBV24-1 to TRBJ2-2; perhaps TRBD1 as D (5 bases). V was cut by 8 bases and J by 4 bases, with 16 bases left in between. CDR1 is KGHDR and CDR2 is SFDVKD in the germline V gene. This CDR3 contains 15 residues. The DNA for the CDR3 is TGTGCCACCATTTTAGACAGAAACTTCACCGGGGAGCTGTTTTTT. Protein product: CATILDRNFTGELFF.

CDR3 loop: CASSSRLAGDSTDTQYF. As DNA, the CDR3 is TGTGCCAGCAGTTCCCGACTAGCGGGGGATAGCACAGATACGCAGTATTTT. The rearrangement links TRBV28 to TRBJ2-3; TRBD2 matches at 12 bases. Germline CDR1 MDHEN, CDR2 SYDVKM. V trimming: 4 bases; J trimming: 0 bases; junction bases outside the gene matches: 5. The CDR3 sequence is 17 residues long.

In this sample, this clone turned up once. The V and J genes are TRBV6-1 and TRBJ1-6, with 8 nucleotides matching TRBD1. Germline values: CDR1 MNHNS, CDR2 SASEGT. Germline trimming cut 3 bases from V and 6 bases from J; bases unmatched to any gene: 10. The CDR3 is 17 amino acids. The chain's CDR3 is CASSDPGGTGLNSPLHF. The CDR3, as DNA: TGTGCCAGCAGTGATCCCGGAGGGACAGGTCTTAATTCACCCCTCCACTTT.

The rearrangement uses TRBV20-1 and TRBJ1-5, with TRBD1 matching over 8 bases. Germline loops: CDR1 DFQATT, CDR2 SNEGSKA (reference sequence). V was pared by 3 bases and J by 2 bases, with 3 bases of the junction left unmatched. The length of the CDR3 is 14 residues. CDR3 in DNA: TGCAGTGCTAGTCTGGGACAGGGCAATCAGCCCCAGCATTTT. Its translation is CSASLGQGNQPQHF.

This clone was detected once. V and J are TRBV19 and TRBJ1-2, with 11 nucleotides matching TRBD1. V shed 3 bases and J 6 bases; nucleotides not matched to a gene: 6. Germline CDR1 is LNHDA and CDR2 is SQIVND (reference sequence). The CDR3 consists of 15 residues. As DNA, the CDR3 is TGTGCCAGTAGTATGGGACAGGGGGAGCGGAATGGCTACACCTTC. Translated: CASSMGQGERNGYTF.

This chain connects TRBV27 to TRBJ2-7; 7 bases are a match to TRBD1. Trimming at V came to 5 bases and at J to 3 bases, leaving 7 bases not matched to a gene. This CDR3 has 14 amino acids. Germline CDR1 MNHEY, CDR2 SMNVEV (reference sequence). The CDR3: CASSPGQAFYEQYF. CDR3 DNA sequence: TGTGCCAGCAGTCCTGGACAGGCTTTCTACGAGCAGTACTTC.

V gene TRBV11-3 combines with J gene TRBJ2-1; TRBD2 aligns across 7 bases. Looked up from germline, CDR1 is SGHNT and CDR2 is YENEEA. Losses at the gene ends were 0 bases for V and 9 bases for J; bases not matched to a gene: 5. CDR3 length: 14 amino acids. The CDR3 here is CASSLDGTNSEQFF. The DNA for the CDR3 is TGTGCCAGCAGCTTAGACGGGACTAATAGTGAGCAGTTCTTC.

In its sample, this clone was seen a few times. The rearrangement links TRBV28 to TRBJ1-1; D gene ambiguous. From germline, CDR1 is MDHEN and CDR2 SYDVKM. V was trimmed by 5 bases and J by 3 bases, leaving 13 bases between them. This CDR3 has 14 amino acids. The CDR3 region has the DNA TGTGCCAGCAGTACTCGACCGCGGTACACTGAAGCTTTCTTT. Its protein product is CASSTRPRYTEAFF.

The chain employs TRBV6-2 or TRBV6-3 and TRBJ1-5, with D perhaps TRBD1 (6 bases). The germline V gene has CDR1 MNHEY and CDR2 SVGEGT. V lost 5 bases to trimming and J lost 3 bases, with 14 bases between them. CDR3 length equals 15 residues. This CDR3 is CASSGQLRANQPQHF. As DNA, the CDR3 is TGTGCCAGCAGTGGACAGTTACGGGCCAATCAGCCCCAGCATTTT.

This chain connects TRBV7-9 to TRBJ1-1; a possible D gene is TRBD1 (6 bases). The CDR3 sequence is 14 residues long. The V end was cut by 1 base, the J end by 4 bases, with 10 bases between. The germline V gene has CDR1 SEHNR and CDR2 FQNEAQ (reference sequence). CDR3 bases: TGTGCCAGCAGCTTAGTTCCCAGGGGCACTGAAGCTTTCTTT. As protein: CASSLVPRGTEAFF.

V gene TRBV28 combines with J gene TRBJ1-1; D is possibly TRBD1 (5 bases). This CDR3 region has 13 residues. V lost 3 bases and J 9 bases, leaving 14 bases between the germline ends. Germline V gives CDR1 MDHEN, CDR2 SYDVKM. The DNA of the CDR3 is TGTGCCAGCAGTTTTTACCTACAGGTTCAAGCTTTCTTT. Residues: CASSFYLQVQAFF. Together with reference TRBV28 and TRBJ1-1, the CDR3 gives the full variable domain: DVKVTQSSRYLVKRTGEKVFLECVQDMDHENMFWYRQDPGLGLRLIYFSYDVKMKEKGDIPEGYSVSREKKERFSLILESASTNQTSMYLCASSFYLQVQAFFGQGTRLTVV.

The rearrangement joins TRBV4-2 to TRBJ1-2; 8 bases fit TRBD1. Germline-derived CDR1 and CDR2 are LGHNA and YNFKEQ. The CDR3 has 14 amino acids. With V trimmed by 1 base and J by 8 bases, 6 bases remained unmatched. The CDR3 DNA reads as TGTGCCAGCAGCCAAGCCTCGGACAGGGTCGGCTACACCTTC. Amino acids: CASSQASDRVGYTF.

CDR3 loop: CASSPFASGNEQFF. The CDR3 DNA follows: TGTGCCAGCTCACCGTTCGCTAGCGGGAATGAGCAGTTCTTC. This chain uses TRBV18 with TRBJ2-1, with 8 bases fitting TRBD2. The CDR3 length is 14 residues. CDR1 and CDR2 (germline): KGHSH, LQKENI. The junction had 5 bases not matched to a gene; V was cut back by 3 bases and J by 7 bases.

This clone was found once. V usage is TRBV6-1 and J usage is TRBJ1-5, with D uncertain. There are 13 residues in the CDR3. Germline V gene lookup returns CDR1 MNHNS and CDR2 SASEGT. V dropped 3 bases and J dropped 7 bases, with 10 bases sitting between them. The CDR3, as DNA: TGTGCCAGCAGTGACAGGTCTCGCCAGCCCCAGCATTTT. This encodes CASSDRSRQPQHF.

The chain couples TRBV6-2 or TRBV6-3 to TRBJ2-1, with a tentative D call TRBD1 (6 bases). The germline CDR1 and CDR2 sequences are MNHEY and SVGEGT. Trimming removed 5 bases at V and 2 bases at J, with 7 bases between. There are 13 residues in the CDR3. CDR3 DNA sequence: TGTGCCAGCAGTCAGGGGACCTACAATGAGCAGTTCTTC. Translated, it gives CASSQGTYNEQFF.

Only a few counts were recorded for this clone. The gene calls are TRBV11-1 and TRBJ2-7; the D is unclear. The germline V gene encodes CDR1 SGHAT and CDR2 FQDESV (reference sequence). The CDR3 runs to 14 residues. Trimming removed 3 bases at V and 7 bases at J, with 16 bases between. The CDR3 reads CASSFDEAMWEQYF. DNA for the CDR3: TGTGCCAGCAGCTTCGATGAAGCTATGTGGGAGCAGTACTTC.

V gene TRBV4-2 combines with J gene TRBJ2-1; 11 nucleotides agree with TRBD1. The ends lost 5 bases at V and 7 bases at J; junction bases unmatched: 10. The CDR3 consists of 16 residues. The V gene's germline CDR1 is LGHNA and CDR2 YNFKEQ. The CDR3 DNA is TGTGCCAGCAGCAGAACCGGACAGGGGGCCGGGAATGAGCAGTTCTTC. Translated, it gives CASSRTGQGAGNEQFF.

This sequence joins TRBV2 and TRBJ2-7; 7 bases fit TRBD1. CDR1 SNHLY and CDR2 FYNNEI come from the germline V gene. The CDR3 is made up of 14 amino acids. V shed 6 bases and J 0 bases; nucleotides not matched to a gene: 5. The CDR3 region is CASRPGQSSYEQYF. The CDR3 coding sequence is TGTGCCAGCAGACCGGGACAGAGCTCCTACGAGCAGTACTTC.